This T cell receptor (beta chain) was captured by sequencing in a study of cytomegalovirus exposure and HLA in healthy donors. The PCR was carried out with 60 Vbeta primers and 13 Jbeta primers. Only in-frame clones appear in the TCRdb table, and some are missing; sequencing was by immunoSEQ multiplex PCR. The sample carries roughly 120,000 clones, 73% recorded once. Trimming shortened V by 3 bases and J by 5 bases, and 16 bases separated the two germline ends. The CDR3 is 15 amino acids. Germline CDR1 reads SNHLY; CDR2 reads FYNNEI. The material sequenced was PBMCs. The J gene is TRBJ1-2, the V gene TRBV2; D is perhaps TRBD1 (5 bases). This receptor was taken from a woman aged 30 to 39 in good health and CMV-seronegative. The CDR3 spells CASSEGGFTLYGYTF. As DNA, the CDR3 is TGTGCCAGCAGTGAGGGGGGGTTCACTTTGTATGGCTACACCTTC.